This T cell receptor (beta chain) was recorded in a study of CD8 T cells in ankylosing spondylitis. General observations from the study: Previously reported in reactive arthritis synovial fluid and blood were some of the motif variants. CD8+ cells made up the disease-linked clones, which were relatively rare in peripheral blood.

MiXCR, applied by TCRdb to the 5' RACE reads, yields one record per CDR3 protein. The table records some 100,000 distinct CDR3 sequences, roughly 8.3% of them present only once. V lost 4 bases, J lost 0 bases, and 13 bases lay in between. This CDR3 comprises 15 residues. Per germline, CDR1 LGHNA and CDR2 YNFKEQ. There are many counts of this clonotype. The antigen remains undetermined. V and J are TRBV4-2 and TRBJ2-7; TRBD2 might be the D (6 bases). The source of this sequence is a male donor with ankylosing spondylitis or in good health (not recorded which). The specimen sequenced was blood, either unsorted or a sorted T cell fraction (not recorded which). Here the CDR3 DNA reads TGTGCCAGCAGCCCTGATGCGGGGATCTCCTACGAGCAGTACTTC. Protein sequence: CASSPDAGISYEQYF.